This T cell receptor (beta chain) was sequenced in a study of T-cell reconstitution after alpha-beta-depleted transplantation in children. V lost 5 bases, J lost 1 base, and 2 bases stayed unmatched. The CDR3 has 14 amino acids. Germline assignment: CDR1 SEHNR and CDR2 FQNEAQ (reference sequence). Unique molecular identifiers were incorporated when the TCRbeta library was constructed. MiXCR, applied by TCRdb to the PCR reads, yields one record per CDR3 protein. This sample has roughly 500,000 distinct CDR3 sequences; less than 35% occur once, and the top ten carry 2% to 3%. This TCR derives from a human donor who donated a stem cell graft to a child with aplastic anemia. The rearrangement uses TRBV7-9 and TRBJ2-1; 7 bases match TRBD1. The starting material was PBMCs from the stem cell graft donor, obtained from the stem cell graft. The DNA for the CDR3 is TGTGCCAGCAGCACGACAGGGTCCTACAATGAGCAGTTCTTC. Protein: CASSTTGSYNEQFF. The full variable domain, completed using reference TRBV7-9 and TRBJ2-1, is DTGVSQNPRHKITKRGQNVTFRCDPISEHNRLYWYRQTLGQGPEFLTYFQNEAQLEKSRLLSDRFSAERPKGSFSTLEIQRTEQGDSAMYLCASSTTGSYNEQFFGPGTRLTVL.